Below, 8 T cell receptor beta chains from the same sample are listed, as sequenced in a study of identifying expanded T cells in peripheral blood. Sequenced by immunoSEQ multiplex PCR; TCRdb stores in-frame clones only, minus some. Among more than 70,000 clones listed, about 90% were seen once. Sequenced input: blood. The source of these receptors is a person aged 18 to 70 in good health.

J is TRBJ2-7 and V is TRBV19; 8 nucleotides line up with TRBD1. CDR3 length: 15 residues. The V gene end was trimmed by 5 bases and the J gene end by 1 base; junction bases not matched to a gene: 7. The V gene's germline CDR1 is LNHDA and CDR2 SQIVND (reference sequence). This CDR3 is CASSWAGQASYEQYF. In DNA, the CDR3 is TGTGCCAGTAGTTGGGCGGGACAGGCGTCCTACGAGCAGTACTTC.

This clone appeared once. The gene calls are TRBV30 and TRBJ1-3, with TRBD1 matching over 8 bases. The CDR3 covers 13 residues. J lost 1 base, V lost 6 bases, and 2 bases had no gene match. Germline V gene lookup returns CDR1 GTSNPN and CDR2 SVGIG (reference sequence). Here the CDR3 DNA reads TGTGCCTGTAACAGGGGGTCTGGAAACACCATATATTTT. Residues: CACNRGSGNTIYF. The full variable domain, its missing parts supplied by reference TRBV30 and TRBJ1-3, is SQTIHQWPATLVQPVGSPLSLECTVEGTSNPNLYWYRQAAGRGLQLLFYSVGIGQISSEVPQNLSASRPQDRQFILSSKKLLLSDSGFYLCACNRGSGNTIYFGEGSWLTVV.

This clone is a singleton in its sample. The V call is TRBV29-1, the J call TRBJ1-1; D not resolved. The CDR3 totals 13 residues. The germline V gene has CDR1 SQVTM and CDR2 ANQGSEA. V gave up 0 bases and J gave up 0 bases, with 5 bases separating them. The CDR3 DNA sequence: TGCAGCGTTGAAGACAGGCTGAACACTGAAGCTTTCTTT. It is translated as CSVEDRLNTEAFF.

The V and J genes are TRBV19 and TRBJ2-2; D gene ambiguous. The CDR3 spans 12 residues. Germline CDR1 and CDR2: LNHDA and SQIVND (reference sequence). Trimming left V 7 bases short and J 3 bases short, with 6 bases between. CDR3 nucleotides: TGTGCCAGTAAGGCATACACCGGGGAGCTGTTTTTT. Its protein product is CASKAYTGELFF.

The V gene is TRBV7-6, the J gene TRBJ1-1; the D is unclear. The CDR3 is 13 residues long. Germline V gives CDR1 SGHVS, CDR2 FNYEAQ. Trimming took 4 bases from V and 3 from J, leaving 9 bases between them. This chain's CDR3 is CASSSGLYTEAFF. For the CDR3, the DNA is TGTGCCAGCAGCTCGGGTCTGTACACTGAAGCTTTCTTT.

This clone was counted a single time. The V call is TRBV7-9, the J call TRBJ2-2, with a tentative D call TRBD1 (5 bases). V was clipped by 6 bases and J by 1 base, with 12 bases between them. CDR3 length: 15 residues. Germline V CDR1 and CDR2: SEHNR, FQNEAQ (reference sequence). The CDR3 spells CASRRQSLNTGELFF. In DNA, the CDR3 is TGTGCCAGCAGACGACAGTCCCTGAACACCGGGGAGCTGTTTTTT.

The rearrangement uses TRBV30 and TRBJ1-4; no clear D gene. The CDR3 is 12 amino acids. The ends were cut back, 1 base at V and 8 bases at J, with 8 bases in the middle. Germline-derived CDR1 and CDR2 are GTSNPN and SVGIG (reference sequence). Written as DNA, the CDR3 is TGTGCCTGGAGTGGACCGGGGGAAAAACTGTTTTTT. It translates to CAWSGPGEKLFF. Variable domain in full (rest from reference TRBV30 and TRBJ1-4): SQTIHQWPATLVQPVGSPLSLECTVEGTSNPNLYWYRQAAGRGLQLLFYSVGIGQISSEVPQNLSASRPQDRQFILSSKKLLLSDSGFYLCAWSGPGEKLFFGSGTQLSVL.

V and J are TRBV15 and TRBJ1-1; a weak D match, TRBD1 (6 bases). Trimming shortened V by 0 bases and J by 2 bases, and 10 bases separated the two germline ends. Germline V gene data show CDR1 as LNHNV and CDR2 as YYDKDF (reference sequence). This CDR3 contains 15 residues. The CDR3 loop reads CATSRDTGTNTEAFF. The CDR3 nucleotides are TGTGCCACCAGCAGAGATACAGGGACAAACACTGAAGCTTTCTTT.